One and the same sample provided the 7 T cell receptor beta chains below, sequenced in a study of T-cell memory formation after mild COVID-19. One entry per CDR3 protein, called by TCRdb with MiXCR from the 5' RACE reads. The repertoire holds hundreds of thousands of distinct CDR3 sequences, approximately 13% seen once, with 22% in the top ten. The sequencing sample was made of PBMCs or a T cell subset sorted from them (not recorded which). These receptors originate from a man aged 18 to 35 who had mild COVID-19 (a few samples of this study predate the infection). Cell type and time point are not known.

This clonotype has more than one count but fewer than ten. The chain combines TRBV7-9 with TRBJ1-4, with D perhaps TRBD1 (6 bases). Trimming removed 3 bases at V and 4 bases at J, with 9 bases between. Germline V gene lookup returns CDR1 SEHNR and CDR2 FQNEAQ (reference sequence). The CDR3 loop spans 14 amino acids. In DNA form, the CDR3 reads TGTGCCAGCAGCTTCGTAGGGGGTAATGAAAAACTGTTTTTT. Its translation: CASSFVGGNEKLFF.

The chain couples TRBV7-3 to TRBJ2-3; 8 bases line up with TRBD2. In germline, CDR1 is SGHTA, CDR2 FQGTGA. After removal of 3 bases from V and 3 bases from J, the junction contained 5 bases not matched to a gene. This CDR3 is built from 15 residues. This CDR3 is CASSFAAGVTDTQYF. The CDR3 coding sequence is TGTGCCAGCAGCTTTGCAGCGGGGGTGACAGATACGCAGTATTTT.

This clonotype was counted between two and nine times. The chain combines TRBV6-1 with TRBJ1-5; no clear D. This CDR3 contains 15 residues. Germline V gene data show CDR1 as MNHNS and CDR2 as SASEGT. Trimming shortened V by 5 bases and J by 5 bases, and 16 bases separated the two germline ends. The CDR3 here is CASSYILRPDQPQHF. Here the CDR3 DNA reads TGTGCCAGCAGTTACATCCTCCGGCCCGATCAGCCCCAGCATTTT.

This clonotype showed up many times. The V call is TRBV7-9, the J call TRBJ2-7; a weak D match, TRBD1 (6 bases). The length of the CDR3 is 11 residues. V lost 10 bases and J lost 1, with 8 bases in between. The germline V gene has CDR1 SEHNR and CDR2 FQNEAQ (reference sequence). The CDR3 DNA is TGTGCCATTGGGACATCCTACGAGCAGTACTTC. Protein sequence: CAIGTSYEQYF. Filled out from reference TRBV7-9 and TRBJ2-7, the complete variable domain reads DTGVSQNPRHKITKRGQNVTFRCDPISEHNRLYWYRQTLGQGPEFLTYFQNEAQLEKSRLLSDRFSAERPKGSFSTLEIQRTEQGDSAMYLCAIGTSYEQYFGPGTRLTVT.

V and J are TRBV4-1 and TRBJ2-3; possibly TRBD1 or TRBD2 for D (5 bases each). The CDR3 runs to 16 residues. The V gene lost 0 bases and the J gene lost 0 bases, with 10 bases spanning the gap. CDR1 MGHRA and CDR2 YSYEKL come from the germline V gene. The CDR3 is CASSQDVGESTDTQYF. As DNA, the CDR3 is TGCGCCAGCAGCCAAGACGTGGGGGAGAGCACAGATACGCAGTATTTT.

The gene calls are TRBV7-2 and TRBJ1-1; TRBD1 might be the D (6 bases). Trimming took 3 bases from V and 5 from J, leaving 19 bases between them. Germline V gene sequence: CDR1 SGHTA, CDR2 FQGNSA. CDR3 size: 16 residues. CDR3 coding DNA: TGTGCCAGCAGCTTGGACTACGGGGGCACAGAGACTGAAGCTTTCTTT. It codes for CASSLDYGGTETEAFF.

The chain has TRBV18 and TRBJ1-1, with a weak D call TRBD1 (5 bases). The CDR3 has 12 residues. CDR1 and CDR2 (germline): KGHSH, LQKENI. Trimming left V 4 bases short and J 6 bases short, with 9 bases between. CDR3 in DNA: TGTGCCAGCTCACGACAGACAGCTGAAGCTTTCTTT. Protein sequence: CASSRQTAEAFF.